The 17 T cell receptor beta chains below were found in one sample sequenced in a study of shared clonotypes between healthy human individuals. The table came from immunoSEQ multiplex PCR; TCRdb's copy has only in-frame clones and leaves some out. Of under 1 million clones listed, 96% are singletons. Terminally differentiated effector memory CD45RA+ cells were excluded by CCR7 positive selection of CD45RO-negative cells. Sequencing was carried out using naive CD8+ T cells sorted from blood. The receptor set was obtained from a man aged 25 to 40 in good health.

The chain carries TRBV5-1 and TRBJ1-1; D gene unclear. Per the germline V gene, CDR1 is SGHRS and CDR2 is YFSETQ. The CDR3 has 14 residues. The germline V and J ends were trimmed by 4 bases and 2 bases, with 12 bases remaining between them. The chain's CDR3 is CASSLRVGNTEAFF. In DNA, the CDR3 is TGCGCCAGCAGCCTACGAGTTGGAAACACTGAAGCTTTCTTT.

The gene calls are TRBV14 and TRBJ2-7; possible D gene TRBD1, 6 bases. The CDR3 contains 14 residues. Looked up from germline, CDR1 is SGHDN and CDR2 is FVKESK. Trimming shortened V by 4 bases and J by 3 bases, and 13 bases separated the two germline ends. The chain's CDR3 is CASSPLTGNYEQYF. The DNA of the CDR3 is TGTGCCAGCAGCCCACTTACAGGGAACTACGAGCAGTACTTC.

The chain combines TRBV29-1 with TRBJ2-7; 12 bases are a match to TRBD2. Germline CDR1 and CDR2: SQVTM and ANQGSEA. This CDR3 region has 16 residues. After removal of 0 bases from V and 6 bases from J, the junction contained 9 bases not matched to a gene. The CDR3 region has the DNA TGCAGCGTTGAAGACCTAGCGGGAGGGCCAGTGGGCGAGCAGTACTTC. Translation: CSVEDLAGGPVGEQYF.

The chain has TRBV9 and TRBJ2-3; 8 bases agree with TRBD2. The trim removed 4 bases at V and 3 bases at J, leaving 13 bases unmatched. CDR1 and CDR2 (germline): SGDLS, YYNGEE. This CDR3 is built from 17 residues. In DNA, the CDR3 is TGTGCCAGCAGCCCGAGCGGGAGCGGGAGAGCTACAGATACGCAGTATTTT. This sequence encodes CASSPSGSGRATDTQYF.

This chain joins TRBV6-5 and TRBJ2-1; tentatively, D is TRBD1 (5 bases). Germline lookup yields CDR1 MNHEY and CDR2 SVGAGI. V lost 2 bases, J lost 2 bases, and 10 bases lay in between. The CDR3 loop spans 15 amino acids. The CDR3 DNA follows: TGTGCCAGCAGTTACGGGGCGGCAACCTACAATGAGCAGTTCTTC. Its protein is CASSYGAATYNEQFF.

The chain uses TRBV11-3 and TRBJ2-3, with 7 bases aligning to TRBD2. Trimming at V came to 2 bases and at J to 0 bases, leaving 5 bases not matched to a gene. The CDR3 extends over 16 amino acids. Germline V gene lookup returns CDR1 SGHNT and CDR2 YENEEA. The CDR3 reads CASSLRGSASTDTQYF. Here the CDR3 DNA reads TGTGCCAGCAGCTTACGCGGGAGCGCTAGCACAGATACGCAGTATTTT.

The chain uses TRBV10-1 and TRBJ2-1; 8 bases map to TRBD2. J was trimmed by 2 bases and V by 0 bases; bases with no gene match: 6. In germline, CDR1 is WNHNN, CDR2 SYGVQD (reference sequence). This CDR3 comprises 17 residues. The CDR3 sequence: CASSESIIAGTYNEQFF. The DNA of the CDR3 is TGCGCCAGCAGTGAGTCGATAATAGCGGGAACCTACAATGAGCAGTTCTTC.

With regard to this clone: The same CDR3 can be traced to other DNA sequences in this sample. This chain uses TRBV27 with TRBJ2-1; unclear D gene. V gave up 5 bases and J gave up 4 bases, with 6 bases separating them. From germline, CDR1 is MNHEY and CDR2 SMNVEV (reference sequence). The CDR3 loop spans 12 amino acids. DNA of the CDR3: TGTGCCAGCAGTCCGACATACAATGAGCAGTTCTTC. Translation gives CASSPTYNEQFF.

This chain connects TRBV6-5 to TRBJ2-7; D is undetermined. Germline V CDR1 and CDR2: MNHEY, SVGAGI. CDR3 length equals 15 residues. V lost 4 bases to trimming and J lost 2 bases, with 15 bases between them. CDR3 region: CASSFFVSGAYEQYF. Written as DNA, the CDR3 is TGTGCCAGCAGTTTCTTCGTATCGGGTGCCTACGAGCAGTACTTC.

The J gene is TRBJ2-1, the V gene TRBV11-3, with 8 bases identical to TRBD2. The CDR3 is made up of 15 amino acids. Germline CDR1 reads SGHNT; CDR2 reads YENEEA. The ends lost 1 base at V and 4 bases at J; junction bases unmatched: 3. CDR3 DNA: TGTGCCAGCAGCTTAGCGGGAGGGCTGTACAATGAGCAGTTCTTC. Protein sequence: CASSLAGGLYNEQFF.

As regards this clone: One end of the junction varies from germline; a read error may be responsible. This rearrangement joins TRBV5-1 to TRBJ2-3; D uncertain. The CDR3 consists of 9 residues. The germline V gene has CDR1 SGHRS and CDR2 YFSETQ. Here the CDR3 DNA reads TGCGCCAGCAGCGGCGATCCACCCTTC. It encodes CASSGDPPF.

The chain combines TRBV5-6 with TRBJ2-1; no definite D call. V lost 3 bases and J lost 9, with 16 bases in between. This CDR3 has 14 residues. Germline lookup yields CDR1 SGHDT and CDR2 YYEEEE. The CDR3: CASSSDVRGSEQFF. The CDR3 DNA is TGTGCCAGCAGCTCCGACGTACGCGGAAGTGAGCAGTTCTTC. The whole variable domain, filled in from reference TRBV5-6 and TRBJ2-1, reads DAGVTQSPTHLIKTRGQQVTLRCSPKSGHDTVSWYQQALGQGPQFIFQYYEEEERQRGNFPDRFSGHQFPNYSSELNVNALLLGDSALYLCASSSDVRGSEQFFGPGTRLTVL.

This chain joins TRBV19 and TRBJ2-1; 9 nucleotides agree with TRBD2. CDR3 length: 14 residues. The germline V gene has CDR1 LNHDA and CDR2 SQIVND (reference sequence). The V gene end was trimmed by 9 bases and the J gene end by 4 bases; junction bases not matched to a gene: 7. CDR3 DNA sequence: TGTGCCAGCCAAGGGACTAGCAGGTACAATGAGCAGTTCTTC. It codes for CASQGTSRYNEQFF.

This rearrangement joins TRBV6-1 to TRBJ2-7; a weak D match, TRBD1 (6 bases). Trimming pared 10 bases from V and 3 bases from J, leaving 10 bases between. This CDR3 is built from 11 residues. Germline V gene data show CDR1 as MNHNS and CDR2 as SASEGT. CDR3: CAIGTIYEQYF. The CDR3 DNA follows: TGTGCCATCGGGACAATCTACGAGCAGTACTTC.

The chain joins TRBV5-1 to TRBJ2-5, with a tentative D call TRBD2 (6 bases). The CDR3 is made up of 14 amino acids. CDR1 is SGHRS, CDR2 YFSETQ, per germline. The ends were cut back, 4 bases at V and 1 base at J, with 11 bases in the middle. The CDR3 DNA reads TGCGCCAGCAGCCGGGGCGGGGCCCAAGAGACCCAGTACTTC. Translated, it gives CASSRGGAQETQYF.

The chain carries TRBV5-4 and TRBJ2-7; D is perhaps TRBD2 (5 bases). The CDR3 sequence is 13 residues long. V dropped 7 bases and J dropped 0 bases, with 11 bases sitting between them. Germline V gene data show CDR1 as SGHNT and CDR2 as YYREEE (reference sequence). For the CDR3, the DNA is TGTGCCAGCGGATCCGGGGACTCCTACGAGCAGTACTTC. Its translation: CASGSGDSYEQYF.

The chain is built from TRBV5-4 and TRBJ2-2; 9 bases match TRBD2. J was trimmed by 6 bases and V by 4 bases; bases with no gene match: 4. This CDR3 spans 14 amino acids. CDR1 and CDR2 (germline): SGHNT, YYREEE (reference sequence). The CDR3 sequence is CASSGSGSSGELFF. For the CDR3, the DNA is TGTGCCAGCAGCGGTAGCGGGAGTTCCGGGGAGCTGTTTTTT.